The clone carrying this TCR beta chain was seen a few times. This sample stems from a study of blood T cell repertoires in COVID-19. Study-level background: Both acute and convalescent COVID-19 samples were obtained from the United States, Italy and Spain. T cells, B-cell-depleted T cells, or PBMCs provided the cDNA or gDNA that served as material.

This CDR3 is 14 amino acids long. V was trimmed by 10 bases and J by 1 base, leaving 16 bases between them. Germline CDR1 SNHLY, CDR2 FYNNEI. How the authors handled the data: Nucleated cell number was recorded as an estimate derived from reference gene primer amplification. Sequencing was performed with immunoSEQ multiplex PCR; in TCRdb, only in-frame clones are kept and a portion is missing. The V and J calls and clone size are taken from that table; D and trimming were inferred from the DNA. In the table there are tens of thousands of clones, around 87% of which are singletons. Material: peripheral blood. The chain has TRBV2 and TRBJ1-1, with a tentative D call TRBD1 (5 bases). The receptor was isolated from a man aged 60-69 years with active COVID-19. As DNA, the CDR3 is TGTGCCACCAGGGAGCCTACAGGGAACACTGAAGCTTTCTTT. This encodes CATREPTGNTEAFF.